This paragraph reports one T cell receptor (beta chain). The antigen is undetermined. TCRdb itself ran the 5' RACE reads through MiXCR, one entry per CDR3 protein. The table records under 90,000 distinct CDR3 sequences, roughly 14% of them present only once. The data were obtained in a study of T-cell memory formation after mild COVID-19. Whole-study findings and limits: Cross-reactive memory appears to have joined, as suggested by some responding clones showing up in pre-infection memory.

The ends were cut back, 10 bases at V and 11 bases at J, with 29 bases in the middle. The CDR3 is 15 amino acids. Germline-derived CDR1 and CDR2 are LNHDA and SQIVND (reference sequence). Specimen: PBMCs or a T cell subset sorted from them (not recorded which). The gene calls are TRBV19 and TRBJ1-1; perhaps TRBD1 as D (5 bases). The clonotype comes from an adult woman who had mild COVID-19 (a few samples of this study predate the infection). Cell type and time point are not known. CDR3 sequence (DNA): TGTGCCACCTCCTGGGGCGGGGCAGGGCGAGTCGATGCTTTCTTT. As protein: CATSWGGAGRVDAFF.